These 30 T cell receptor beta chains were sequenced from one sample in a study of blood T cell repertoires in COVID-19. Using immunoSEQ multiplex PCR, the repertoire was profiled, and TCRdb retains in-frame clones only, with some absent. Of hundreds of thousands of clones listed, around 87% are singletons. Sequencing was performed on peripheral blood. The receptors originated from a woman between 55 and 75 years old with COVID-19, enrolled during active disease.

This clone was picked up a small number of times. The chain recombines TRBV28 with TRBJ1-4; 8 nucleotides match TRBD1. Germline V CDR1 and CDR2: MDHEN, SYDVKM. Trimming removed 2 bases from V and 6 bases from J; junction bases left unmatched: 2. The CDR3 has 14 amino acids. The CDR3 bases are TGTGCCAGCAGTTTAACAGGGGGGGATGAAAAACTGTTTTTT. Translating gives CASSLTGGDEKLFF.

This clone showed up just a few times. The rearrangement links TRBV19 to TRBJ2-7; 8 bases are shared with TRBD1. After removal of 5 bases from V and 1 base from J, the junction contained 7 bases not matched to a gene. Germline V gene lookup returns CDR1 LNHDA and CDR2 SQIVND (reference sequence). The CDR3 length is 15 residues. CDR3 residues: CASSHPGQVSYEQYF. The CDR3, as DNA: TGTGCCAGTAGTCACCCGGGACAGGTATCCTACGAGCAGTACTTC.

The chain links TRBV20-1 to TRBJ1-4; D unresolved. This CDR3 is built from 11 residues. The germline V gene has CDR1 DFQATT and CDR2 SNEGSKA (reference sequence). Trimming stripped 6 bases from V and 9 bases from J, with 11 bases between. The CDR3 DNA sequence: TGCAGTGCCCATGGAGGTAAAAAACTGTTTTTT. Residues: CSAHGGKKLFF.

The CDR3 DNA reads TGTGCCAGCAGCTTAGCGGGGTTACCGAGCTCCTACAATGAGCAGTTCTTC. It specifies CASSLAGLPSSYNEQFF. The chain couples TRBV7-3 to TRBJ2-1; D possibly corresponds to TRBD2 (6 bases). The V end lost 2 bases, the J end lost 0 bases, and 14 bases lay between the germline ends. This CDR3 spans 17 amino acids. Germline V gene data show CDR1 as SGHTA and CDR2 as FQGTGA.

This clone showed up just a few times. The V call is TRBV5-1, the J call TRBJ2-2; 9 nucleotides align to TRBD1. Germline V gene sequence: CDR1 SGHRS, CDR2 YFSETQ. V shed 2 bases and J 7 bases; nucleotides not matched to a gene: 15. The CDR3 covers 18 residues. The CDR3: CASSFHPPPGTGNGELFF. The CDR3, as DNA: TGCGCCAGCAGCTTCCACCCCCCACCGGGGACAGGGAACGGGGAGCTGTTTTTT.

The chain combines TRBV4-2 with TRBJ2-2; a possible D gene is TRBD1 (5 bases). V lost 4 bases and J 3 bases, leaving 9 bases between the germline ends. This CDR3 contains 14 residues. Per the germline V gene, CDR1 is LGHNA and CDR2 is YNFKEQ. The CDR3: CASSPYRHTGELFF. CDR3 sequence (DNA): TGTGCCAGCAGCCCCTACAGGCACACCGGGGAGCTGTTTTTT.

The chain employs TRBV7-3 and TRBJ2-1; D might be TRBD2 (5 bases). Trimming shortened V by 6 bases and J by 10 bases, and 16 bases separated the two germline ends. This CDR3 is 13 amino acids long. The germline gives CDR1 SGHTA, CDR2 FQGTGA. CDR3 sequence (DNA): TGTGCCAGCAGTACCGGGCTAGCTTGGGAGCAGTTCTTC. Residues: CASSTGLAWEQFF. Supplemented by reference TRBV7-3 and TRBJ2-1, the full variable domain reads GAGVSQTPSNKVTEKGKYVELRCDPISGHTALYWYRQSLGQGPEFLIYFQGTGAADDSGLPNDRFFAVRPEGSVSTLKIQRTERGDSAVYLCASSTGLAWEQFFGPGTRLTVL.

The chain couples TRBV4-2 to TRBJ1-2, with a tentative D call TRBD1 (5 bases). Germline V gene sequence: CDR1 LGHNA, CDR2 YNFKEQ. This CDR3 has 14 residues. The V and J ends lost 0 bases and 7 bases respectively, with 12 bases between them. CDR3 protein: CASSQEKGLGGYTF. In nucleotides, the CDR3 is TGTGCCAGCAGCCAAGAGAAGGGGCTCGGTGGCTACACCTTC.

The rearrangement links TRBV18 to TRBJ1-1; the D gene is possibly TRBD1 (5 bases). The germline V and J ends were trimmed by 0 bases and 5 bases, with 13 bases remaining between them. Per the germline V gene, CDR1 is KGHSH and CDR2 is LQKENI. CDR3 length: 15 amino acids. CDR3 protein: CASSPPGHHSTEAFF. The CDR3 DNA reads as TGTGCCAGCTCACCACCTGGACACCACTCGACTGAAGCTTTCTTT. The full variable domain, completed using reference TRBV18 and TRBJ1-1, is NAGVMQNPRHLVRRRGQEARLRCSPMKGHSHVYWYRQLPEEGLKFMVYLQKENIIDESGMPKERFSAEFPKEGPSILRIQQVVRGDSAAYFCASSPPGHHSTEAFFGQGTRLTVV.

This clone was counted a single time. The chain carries TRBV5-6 and TRBJ1-1; D is unclear. Germline lookup yields CDR1 SGHDT and CDR2 YYEEEE. Trimming removed 0 bases from V and 5 bases from J, with 11 bases in between. The CDR3 loop spans 14 amino acids. The CDR3 here is CASSLAGGWTEAFF. Here the CDR3 DNA reads TGTGCCAGCAGCTTGGCTGGCGGCTGGACTGAAGCTTTCTTT.

The chain recombines TRBV21-1 with TRBJ1-1; no DNA check was done on the table's D call, TRBD1. TRBV21-1 is flagged as a pseudogene. This CDR3 is built from 13 residues. CDR3 bases: TGTGCCAGCAGCAAAGTGAACCAGTTCCGAGCTTTCTTT. It specifies CASSKVNQFRAFF.

The V call is TRBV7-6, the J call TRBJ2-7; 8 bases line up with TRBD1. This CDR3 has 14 residues. J was trimmed by 2 bases and V by 5 bases; bases with no gene match: 5. Germline CDR1 reads SGHVS; CDR2 reads FNYEAQ. CDR3 nucleotides: TGTGCCAGCAGCCAGCGGACAGGGCCCTACGAGCAGTACTTC. Amino acids: CASSQRTGPYEQYF.

The chain employs TRBV7-9 and TRBJ1-4; 8 nucleotides line up with TRBD1. Germline V gene lookup returns CDR1 SEHNR and CDR2 FQNEAQ (reference sequence). Trimming at V came to 3 bases and at J to 7 bases, leaving 10 bases not matched to a gene. The CDR3 is made up of 16 amino acids. For the CDR3, the DNA is TGTGCCAGCAGCTTCTCAGCGCGGACAGGGAGTGAAAAACTGTTTTTT. This translates into CASSFSARTGSEKLFF.

This clone has a handful of counts. The V call is TRBV6-6, the J call TRBJ1-3, with TRBD1 matching 7 bases. Germline values: CDR1 MNHNY, CDR2 SVGAGI (reference sequence). This CDR3 comprises 14 residues. V trimming: 2 bases; J trimming: 4 bases; junction bases outside the gene matches: 2. The CDR3 is CASSYKGQGNTIYF. CDR3 sequence (DNA): TGTGCCAGCAGTTACAAGGGACAGGGAAACACCATATATTTT.

CDR3 nucleotide sequence: TGTGCCAGCAGTTCTCAAACAGGCGCCTACGAGCAGTACTTC. As protein: CASSSQTGAYEQYF. This chain uses TRBV28 with TRBJ2-7; TRBD1 might be the D (5 bases). CDR1 is MDHEN, CDR2 SYDVKM, per germline. The CDR3 sequence is 14 residues long. Trimming left V 4 bases short and J 2 bases short, with 12 bases between.

This chain joins TRBV6-5 and TRBJ1-5; possible D gene TRBD1, 5 bases. CDR1 and CDR2 (germline): MNHEY, SVGAGI. The CDR3 has 13 amino acids. The V end was cut by 9 bases, the J end by 3 bases, with 12 bases between. The CDR3 spells CASTRGVNQPQHF. CDR3 sequence (DNA): TGTGCCAGTACGCGGGGGGTCAATCAGCCCCAGCATTTT.

The CDR3 is CASSFMREGYGYTF. The CDR3 bases are TGTGCCAGCAGTTTCATGAGGGAGGGCTATGGCTACACCTTC. V and J are TRBV6-6 and TRBJ1-2; D not certain. This CDR3 comprises 14 residues. Germline V lookup: CDR1 MNHNY, CDR2 SVGAGI (reference sequence). Trimming stripped 4 bases from V and 4 bases from J, with 13 bases between.

The chain is built from TRBV18 and TRBJ1-4, with TRBD1 identical over 7 bases. The CDR3 contains 15 residues. Looked up from germline, CDR1 is KGHSH and CDR2 is LQKENI. Trimming at V came to 2 bases and at J to 8 bases, leaving 8 bases not matched to a gene. The CDR3 sequence: CASSPGEGAREKLFF. The CDR3 nucleotides read TGTGCCAGCTCACCAGGAGAGGGGGCGAGGGAAAAACTGTTTTTT.

This chain links TRBV20-1 with TRBJ2-7; D gene ambiguous. CDR1 is DFQATT and CDR2 is SNEGSKA in the germline V gene (reference sequence). V was shortened by 3 bases and J by 1 base, with 4 bases between the two germline ends. This CDR3 has 11 residues. CDR3 in amino acids: CSARASYEQYF. The DNA for the CDR3 is TGCAGTGCTAGGGCTTCCTACGAGCAGTACTTC.

This clone was seen just once. Other DNA sequences in this specimen translate into the identical CDR3. The chain links TRBV4-1 to TRBJ2-7; 7 positions agree with TRBD1. This CDR3 is built from 14 residues. CDR1 is MGHRA and CDR2 is YSYEKL in the germline V gene. V gave up 1 base and J gave up 2 bases; unmatched junction bases: 2. CDR3 DNA: TGCGCCAGCAGCCAAGGCCAGGGGGCCTACGAGCAGTACTTC. Its protein product is CASSQGQGAYEQYF.

A word on this clone: This may stem from a read error, because a much larger clone lies one nucleotide away. Different DNA sequences within this sample yield the same CDR3. The chain joins TRBV5-1 to TRBJ2-3, with TRBD1 identical over 7 bases. The germline V gene encodes CDR1 SGHRS and CDR2 YFSETQ. The CDR3 covers 15 residues. V was pared by 0 bases and J by 1 base, with 2 bases of the junction left unmatched. CDR3 amino acids: CASSLGQGGTDTQYF. The CDR3, as DNA: TGCGCCAGCAGCTTGGGTCAGGGGGGCACAGATACGCAGTATTTT.

The chain links TRBV19 to TRBJ1-5; D may be TRBD1 (5 bases). The CDR3 has 17 amino acids. Germline CDR1 LNHDA, CDR2 SQIVND (reference sequence). V lost 5 bases and J lost 2, with 19 bases in between. CDR3 in amino acids: CASSSPIGHMGNQPQHF. The CDR3 region has the DNA TGTGCCAGTAGTTCCCCAATAGGACATATGGGCAATCAGCCCCAGCATTTT.

This sequence joins TRBV9 and TRBJ1-2; D is unresolved. V lost 3 bases and J lost 1, with 7 bases in between. The CDR3 is made up of 13 amino acids. From germline, CDR1 is SGDLS and CDR2 YYNGEE. CDR3 DNA: TGTGCCAGCAGCGATGGGAGTAACTATGGCTACACCTTC. Translating gives CASSDGSNYGYTF.

The chain combines TRBV28 with TRBJ1-2; D remains unclear. There are 15 residues in the CDR3. Germline V gene sequence: CDR1 MDHEN, CDR2 SYDVKM. Trimming took 5 bases from V and 5 from J, leaving 18 bases between them. CDR3: CASSGGGSLSYGYTF. The CDR3 DNA is TGTGCCAGCAGTGGAGGCGGGTCGCTTTCTTATGGCTACACCTTC.

The V call is TRBV2, the J call TRBJ1-5; 7 bases are a match to TRBD1. The junction had 11 bases not matched to a gene; V was cut back by 6 bases and J by 3 bases. The CDR3 is 16 amino acids. The V gene's germline CDR1 is SNHLY and CDR2 FYNNEI. Here the CDR3 DNA reads TGTGCCAGCAGAGAGGGGGCGGTCGGGGTCAATCAGCCCCAGCATTTT. Its protein is CASREGAVGVNQPQHF.

V and J are TRBV13 and TRBJ1-5; TRBD1 might be the D (5 bases). The CDR3 length is 13 residues. Trimming removed 5 bases at V and 6 bases at J, with 11 bases between. CDR1 is PRHDT, CDR2 FYEKMQ, per germline (reference sequence). CDR3 in amino acids: CASSGGGGQPQHF. The CDR3 nucleotides are TGTGCCAGCAGCGGGGGGGGAGGTCAGCCCCAGCATTTT.

This clone came up a few times. The rearrangement links TRBV7-3 to TRBJ2-3; 12 bases map to TRBD1. V was pared by 5 bases and J by 10 bases, with 7 bases of the junction left unmatched. CDR1 and CDR2 from the germline V gene are SGHTA and FQGTGA. The CDR3 consists of 14 residues. The CDR3 loop is CASSTGTGGFSQYF. CDR3 DNA sequence: TGTGCCAGCAGCACCGGGACAGGGGGCTTTTCGCAGTATTTT.

The rearrangement links TRBV18 to TRBJ2-7; 12 bases align to TRBD1. The germline gives CDR1 KGHSH, CDR2 LQKENI. The CDR3 contains 16 residues. The trim removed 4 bases at V and 5 bases at J, leaving 9 bases unmatched. This CDR3 is CASSQLGTGGWNEQYF. CDR3 in DNA: TGTGCCAGCTCACAACTCGGGACAGGGGGCTGGAACGAGCAGTACTTC. The whole variable domain, remainder taken from reference TRBV18 and TRBJ2-7, is NAGVMQNPRHLVRRRGQEARLRCSPMKGHSHVYWYRQLPEEGLKFMVYLQKENIIDESGMPKERFSAEFPKEGPSILRIQQVVRGDSAAYFCASSQLGTGGWNEQYFGPGTRLTVT.

The CDR3 coding sequence is TGTGCCTGGAGTGACACAGGGGGCAGAGCTTTCTTT. It translates to CAWSDTGGRAFF. The J gene is TRBJ1-1, the V gene TRBV30, with 9 bases fitting TRBD1. This CDR3 is built from 12 residues. CDR1 is GTSNPN and CDR2 is SVGIG in the germline V gene (reference sequence). J lost 10 bases, V lost 1 base, and 4 bases had no gene match.

The V gene is TRBV3-1 (or the pseudogene TRBV3-2), the J gene TRBJ2-1; 8 nucleotides align to TRBD1. With V trimmed by 6 bases and J by 3 bases, 4 bases remained unmatched. Germline V gene data show CDR1 as LGHDT and CDR2 as YNNKEL (reference sequence). The CDR3 runs to 14 residues. CDR3 amino acids: CASRHRGSYNEQFF. The DNA of the CDR3 is TGTGCCAGCAGGCACAGGGGGAGCTACAATGAGCAGTTCTTC.